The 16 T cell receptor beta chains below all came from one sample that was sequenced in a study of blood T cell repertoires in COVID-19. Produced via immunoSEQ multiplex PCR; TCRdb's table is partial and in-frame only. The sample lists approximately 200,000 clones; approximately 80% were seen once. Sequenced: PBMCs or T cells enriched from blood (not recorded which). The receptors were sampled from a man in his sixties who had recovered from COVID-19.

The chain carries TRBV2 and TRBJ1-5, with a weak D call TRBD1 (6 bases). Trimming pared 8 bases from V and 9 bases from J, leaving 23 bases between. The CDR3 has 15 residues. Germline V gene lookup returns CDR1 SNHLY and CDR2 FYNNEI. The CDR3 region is CASDVTGSNFPPQHF. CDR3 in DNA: TGTGCCAGCGACGTAACAGGGAGCAACTTTCCGCCCCAGCATTTT. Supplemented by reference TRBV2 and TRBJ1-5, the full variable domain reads EPEVTQTPSHQVTQMGQEVILRCVPISNHLYFYWYRQILGQKVEFLVSFYNNEISEKSEIFDDQFSVERPDGSNFTLKIRSTKLEDSAMYFCASDVTGSNFPPQHFGDGTRLSIL.

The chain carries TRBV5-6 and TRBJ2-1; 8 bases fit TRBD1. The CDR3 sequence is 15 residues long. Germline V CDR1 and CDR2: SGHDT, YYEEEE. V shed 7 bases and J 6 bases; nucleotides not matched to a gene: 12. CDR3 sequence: CASLTLDRVGNEQFF. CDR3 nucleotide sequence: TGTGCCAGCCTAACCTTGGACAGGGTGGGCAATGAGCAGTTCTTC.

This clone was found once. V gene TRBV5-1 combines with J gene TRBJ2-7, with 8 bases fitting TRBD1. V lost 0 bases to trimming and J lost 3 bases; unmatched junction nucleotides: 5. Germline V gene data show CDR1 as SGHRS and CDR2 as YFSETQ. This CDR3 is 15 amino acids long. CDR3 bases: TGCGCCAGCAGCTTGGCCTCGACAGGGGTCTACGAGCAGTACTTC. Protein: CASSLASTGVYEQYF.

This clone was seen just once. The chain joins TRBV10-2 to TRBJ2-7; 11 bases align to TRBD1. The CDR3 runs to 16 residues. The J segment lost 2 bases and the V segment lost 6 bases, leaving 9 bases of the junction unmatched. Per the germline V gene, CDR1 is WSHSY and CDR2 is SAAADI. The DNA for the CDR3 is TGCGCCAGCAGCGCCTTAGGACAGGGGGCCCCCTACGAGCAGTACTTC. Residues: CASSALGQGAPYEQYF.

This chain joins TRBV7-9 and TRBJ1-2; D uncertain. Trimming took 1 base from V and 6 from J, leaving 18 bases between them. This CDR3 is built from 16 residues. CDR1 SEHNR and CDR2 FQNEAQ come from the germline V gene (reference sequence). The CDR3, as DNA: TGTGCCAGCAGCTTAGTGCCAATTCGCCCCCTAGATGGCTACACCTTC. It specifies CASSLVPIRPLDGYTF.

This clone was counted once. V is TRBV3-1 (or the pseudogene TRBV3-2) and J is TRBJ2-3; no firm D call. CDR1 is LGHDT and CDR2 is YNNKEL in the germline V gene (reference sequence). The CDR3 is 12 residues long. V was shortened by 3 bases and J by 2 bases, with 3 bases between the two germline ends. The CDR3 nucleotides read TGTGCCAGCAGCCAGTACACAGATACGCAGTATTTT. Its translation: CASSQYTDTQYF.

CDR3 DNA sequence: TGTGCCAGCAGCCTACAGGGGGCTCGTCAGCCCCAGCATTTT. It specifies CASSLQGARQPQHF. This chain connects TRBV7-8 to TRBJ1-5; TRBD1 matches 9 bases. The V gene's germline CDR1 is SGHVS and CDR2 FQNEAQ. J gave up 6 bases and V 5 bases, and 5 bases lay outside the gene matches. The CDR3 spans 14 residues. The full variable domain, in which reference TRBV7-8 and TRBJ1-5 provide the parts outside the CDR3, is GAGVSQSPRYKVAKRGQDVALRCDPISGHVSLFWYQQALGQGPEFLTYFQNEAQLDKSGLPSDRFFAERPEGSVSTLKIQRTQQEDSAVYLCASSLQGARQPQHFGDGTRLSIL.

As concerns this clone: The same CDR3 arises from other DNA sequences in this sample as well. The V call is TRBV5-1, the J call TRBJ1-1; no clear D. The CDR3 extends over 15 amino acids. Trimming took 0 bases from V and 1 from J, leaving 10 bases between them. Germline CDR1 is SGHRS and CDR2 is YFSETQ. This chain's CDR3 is CASSLDGRKNTEAFF. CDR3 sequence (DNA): TGCGCCAGCAGCTTGGATGGGAGGAAGAACACTGAAGCTTTCTTT.

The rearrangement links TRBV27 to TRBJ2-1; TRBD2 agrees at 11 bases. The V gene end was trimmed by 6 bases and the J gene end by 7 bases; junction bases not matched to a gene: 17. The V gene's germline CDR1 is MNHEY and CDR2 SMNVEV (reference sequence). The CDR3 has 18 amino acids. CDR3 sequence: CASRMRAVAGGPSNEQFF. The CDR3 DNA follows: TGTGCCAGCAGAATGCGGGCGGTAGCGGGGGGGCCCTCGAATGAGCAGTTCTTC.

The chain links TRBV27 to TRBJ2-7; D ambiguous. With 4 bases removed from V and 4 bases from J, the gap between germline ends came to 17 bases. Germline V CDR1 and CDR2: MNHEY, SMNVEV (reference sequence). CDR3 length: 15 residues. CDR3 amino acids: CASSSPGSSRYEQYF. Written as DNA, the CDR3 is TGTGCCAGCAGTTCCCCCGGGTCATCGCGGTACGAGCAGTACTTC.

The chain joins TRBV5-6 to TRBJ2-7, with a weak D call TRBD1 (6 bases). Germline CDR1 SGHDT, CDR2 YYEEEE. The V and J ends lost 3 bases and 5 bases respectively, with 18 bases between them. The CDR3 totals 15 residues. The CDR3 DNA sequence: TGTGCCAGCAGCTCGGGACATTGGCGGAGAGACGAGCAGTACTTC. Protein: CASSSGHWRRDEQYF. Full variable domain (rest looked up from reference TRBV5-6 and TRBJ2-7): DAGVTQSPTHLIKTRGQQVTLRCSPKSGHDTVSWYQQALGQGPQFIFQYYEEEERQRGNFPDRFSGHQFPNYSSELNVNALLLGDSALYLCASSSGHWRRDEQYFGPGTRLTVT.

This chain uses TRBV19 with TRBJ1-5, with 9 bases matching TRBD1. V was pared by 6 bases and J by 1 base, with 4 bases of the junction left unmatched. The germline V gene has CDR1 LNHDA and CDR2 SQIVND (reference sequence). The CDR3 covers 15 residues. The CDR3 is CASRKTGGSNQPQHF. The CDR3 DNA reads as TGTGCCAGTAGAAAGACAGGGGGAAGCAATCAGCCCCAGCATTTT.

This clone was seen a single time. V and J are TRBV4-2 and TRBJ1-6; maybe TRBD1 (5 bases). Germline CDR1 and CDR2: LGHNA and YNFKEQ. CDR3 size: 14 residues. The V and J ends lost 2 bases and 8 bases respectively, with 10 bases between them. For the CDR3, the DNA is TGTGCCAGCAGCCAAACAGGTGCGGATTCACCCCTCCACTTT. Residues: CASSQTGADSPLHF.

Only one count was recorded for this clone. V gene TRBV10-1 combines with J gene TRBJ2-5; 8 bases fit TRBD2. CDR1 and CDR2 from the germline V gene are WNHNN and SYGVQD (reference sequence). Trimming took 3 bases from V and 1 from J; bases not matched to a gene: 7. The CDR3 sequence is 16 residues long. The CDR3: CASSDGVAGSQETQYF. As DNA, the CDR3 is TGCGCCAGCAGTGACGGGGTAGCGGGGTCCCAAGAGACCCAGTACTTC.

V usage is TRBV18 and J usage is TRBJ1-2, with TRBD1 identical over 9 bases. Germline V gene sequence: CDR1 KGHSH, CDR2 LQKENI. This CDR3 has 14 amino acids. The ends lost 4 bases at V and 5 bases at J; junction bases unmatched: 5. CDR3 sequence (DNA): TGTGCCAGCTCACAAAACGACAGGGGGTATGGCTACACCTTC. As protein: CASSQNDRGYGYTF.

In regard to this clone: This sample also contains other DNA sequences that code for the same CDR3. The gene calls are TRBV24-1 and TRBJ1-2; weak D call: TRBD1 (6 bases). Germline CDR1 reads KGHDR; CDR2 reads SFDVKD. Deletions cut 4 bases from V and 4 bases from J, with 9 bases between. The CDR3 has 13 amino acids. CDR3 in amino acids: CATSDSDSYGYTF. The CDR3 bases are TGTGCCACCAGTGACTCGGACAGCTATGGCTACACCTTC.